A single sample gave rise to the 16 T cell receptor beta chains below, sequenced in a study of blood T cell repertoires in COVID-19. The data were produced by immunoSEQ multiplex PCR, yet TCRdb's version contains in-frame clones alone and is incomplete. This sample has 250,000 or so clones, with roughly 88% found just once. Specimen: PBMCs or T cells enriched from blood (not recorded which). These receptors were obtained from a woman younger than 45 who had been exposed to COVID-19.

The chain couples TRBV4-1 to TRBJ1-1, with D possibly TRBD1 on 5 matching bases. This CDR3 has 14 residues. V was cut by 4 bases and J by 8 bases, with 17 bases left in between. The V gene's germline CDR1 is MGHRA and CDR2 YSYEKL. The CDR3 sequence: CASSLPIRTPEAFF. CDR3 bases: TGCGCCAGCAGCCTCCCTATTCGGACACCCGAAGCTTTCTTT.

This clone was counted a single time. The chain combines TRBV3-1 (or the pseudogene TRBV3-2) with TRBJ2-1, with 15 bases matching TRBD2. There are 16 residues in the CDR3. Losses at the gene ends were 3 bases for V and 10 bases for J; bases not matched to a gene: 7. Germline V gene data show CDR1 as LGHDT and CDR2 as YNNKEL (reference sequence). The DNA of the CDR3 is TGTGCCAGCAGCCAGAGCAGGACTAGCGGGAGGGCCGAGCAGTTCTTC. Its protein product is CASSQSRTSGRAEQFF.

The chain recombines TRBV7-8 with TRBJ2-3, with TRBD1 as a possible D gene (6 bases). The CDR3 spans 15 residues. The V gene's germline CDR1 is SGHVS and CDR2 FQNEAQ. The V and J ends lost 4 bases and 3 bases respectively, with 14 bases between them. The DNA for the CDR3 is TGTGCCAGCAGCTCCCTCGTCCAGGGGACAGATACGCAGTATTTT. Protein: CASSSLVQGTDTQYF. The variable domain in full, with the rest retrieved from reference TRBV7-8 and TRBJ2-3, is GAGVSQSPRYKVAKRGQDVALRCDPISGHVSLFWYQQALGQGPEFLTYFQNEAQLDKSGLPSDRFFAERPEGSVSTLKIQRTQQEDSAVYLCASSSLVQGTDTQYFGPGTRLTVL.

This chain joins TRBV21-1 and TRBJ2-5; the D call TRBD1 from the table was never checked on the DNA. TRBV21-1 is marked as a pseudogene. The length of the CDR3 is 16 residues. As DNA, the CDR3 is TGTGCCAGCAGCAAAGTTGGGGCTTGTCCTCAAGAGACCCAGTACTTC. It is translated as CASSKVGACPQETQYF.

The V and J genes are TRBV18 and TRBJ2-6; 8 bases map to TRBD2. CDR3 length: 18 residues. Looked up from germline, CDR1 is KGHSH and CDR2 is LQKENI. After removal of 0 bases from V and 2 bases from J, the junction contained 6 bases not matched to a gene. CDR3 in amino acids: CASSPPGSGGPGANVLTF. The CDR3 DNA is TGTGCCAGCTCACCACCGGGTTCGGGAGGGCCTGGGGCCAACGTCCTGACTTTC.

CDR3 coding DNA: TGTGCCAGCAGCTCCTACAACAGGGCACCTAACTATGGCTACACCTTC. Its protein product is CASSSYNRAPNYGYTF. This sequence joins TRBV7-9 and TRBJ1-2, with D perhaps TRBD1 (6 bases). CDR1 and CDR2 from the germline V gene are SEHNR and FQNEAQ (reference sequence). Trimming removed 4 bases at V and 0 bases at J, with 15 bases between. This CDR3 comprises 16 residues.

This sequence joins TRBV12-2 and TRBJ1-4. TRBV12-2 is noted as a pseudogene. The CDR3 totals 14 residues. CDR3 in amino acids: CASRPRGGGEKLFF. The DNA of the CDR3 is TGTGCAAGTCGCCCCCGCGGGGGTGGTGAAAAACTGTTTTTT.

This sequence joins TRBV27 and TRBJ2-7; TRBD2 agrees at 7 bases. Germline values: CDR1 MNHEY, CDR2 SMNVEV (reference sequence). V shed 3 bases and J 2 bases; nucleotides not matched to a gene: 10. CDR3 length: 16 amino acids. The CDR3 region has the DNA TGTGCCAGCAGTTTTGCGGGGGTAGGAGGTGCCTACGAGCAGTACTTC. It yields the protein CASSFAGVGGAYEQYF.

The chain is built from TRBV18 and TRBJ1-6, with D hard to call. The CDR3 sequence is 17 residues long. CDR1 KGHSH and CDR2 LQKENI come from the germline V gene. V was pared by 0 bases and J by 0 bases, with 9 bases between. In nucleotides, the CDR3 is TGTGCCAGCTCACCACCCATTCTAAGCTCCTATAATTCACCCCTCCACTTT. The encoded protein is CASSPPILSSYNSPLHF.

In nucleotides, the CDR3 is TGTGCCAGCAGCCCCCGAGGGGGTTATGGCTACACCTTC. Residues: CASSPRGGYGYTF. This chain uses TRBV3-1 (or the pseudogene TRBV3-2) with TRBJ1-2, with D possibly being TRBD1 (6 bases). Trimming removed 4 bases at V and 5 bases at J, with 11 bases between. The CDR3 is 13 residues long. From germline, CDR1 is LGHDT and CDR2 YNNKEL (reference sequence).

This clone was recorded once. The chain has TRBV11-3 and TRBJ2-1; 8 bases map to TRBD2. J was trimmed by 5 bases and V by 3 bases; bases with no gene match: 9. Per the germline V gene, CDR1 is SGHNT and CDR2 is YENEEA. CDR3 size: 16 residues. CDR3 residues: CASSLVGLAGHNEQFF. The CDR3 DNA reads TGTGCCAGCAGCTTGGTAGGACTAGCAGGGCACAATGAGCAGTTCTTC.

A single count supports this clone. The chain combines TRBV11-3 with TRBJ2-3; 7 positions agree with TRBD2. This CDR3 has 18 amino acids. CDR1 and CDR2 from the germline V gene are SGHNT and YENEEA. V shed 1 base, J shed 0 bases, and the junction held 10 bases outside the gene matches. CDR3 loop: CASSLGSWSGASTDTQYF. The CDR3 coding sequence is TGTGCCAGCAGCTTAGGATCATGGAGCGGGGCTAGCACAGATACGCAGTATTTT.

V and J are TRBV19 and TRBJ1-4, with TRBD1 matching 7 bases. The germline gives CDR1 LNHDA, CDR2 SQIVND (reference sequence). The V segment lost 7 bases and the J segment 5 bases; nucleotides outside the gene matches: 7. The CDR3 covers 14 residues. The CDR3 nucleotides are TGTGCCAGTAACACAGGGGCTAAAAATGAAAAACTGTTTTTT. Translating it yields CASNTGAKNEKLFF.

The rearrangement uses TRBV5-1 and TRBJ1-3; tentative D call: TRBD1 (5 bases). The V end lost 4 bases, the J end lost 0 bases, and 14 bases lay between the germline ends. Germline V CDR1 and CDR2: SGHRS, YFSETQ. This CDR3 has 16 amino acids. The CDR3 sequence: CASSPGVGDSGNTIYF. The CDR3 bases are TGCGCCAGCAGCCCGGGGGTCGGGGACTCTGGAAACACCATATATTTT.

This clone came up once. The genes are TRBV19 and TRBJ2-5, with a possible D match to TRBD1 (5 bases). V dropped 0 bases and J dropped 5 bases, with 13 bases sitting between them. CDR3 size: 15 residues. Germline-derived CDR1 and CDR2 are LNHDA and SQIVND (reference sequence). CDR3: CASSIDGRSGETQYF. The CDR3 DNA reads as TGTGCCAGTAGTATAGATGGCAGGTCAGGGGAGACCCAGTACTTC.

The V gene is TRBV24-1, the J gene TRBJ2-2; 7 bases map to TRBD1. This CDR3 contains 14 residues. The V and J ends lost 12 bases and 5 bases, in that order; junction bases with no gene match: 11. Per germline, CDR1 KGHDR and CDR2 SFDVKD. In nucleotides, the CDR3 is TGTGCCTATCCAGGAAGGGGGCGAACCGGGGAGCTGTTTTTT. Protein product: CAYPGRGRTGELFF.